This TCR beta chain was obtained from a study of T-cell reconstitution after alpha-beta-depleted transplantation in children. The authors prepared the TCRbeta library with unique molecular identifiers. TCRdb recomputed calls from the PCR reads with MiXCR, one row per CDR3 protein. The data show over 90,000 distinct CDR3 sequences, around 7.8% seen once. Overall study results and limits: Hyperexpanded clones declined; after one year, newly produced T cells mostly supplied diversity. Where some patients showed high TCRbeta diversity at day 60, it came from recipient T cells and thymic progenitors that had survived. Several hundred expanded graft clones reportedly supplied alpha-beta T cells about two months after transplant.

This clonotype was picked up many times. The antigen is unknown. The specimen comprised PBMCs, sampled before TCRalphabeta/CD19-depleted stem cell transplant. This receptor was taken from a boy aged 2 to 9 with acute lymphoblastic leukemia, due to receive a stem cell transplant.

The CDR3 nucleotides are TGTGCCAGCAGCTCGGGGCGGCAGGGGGGCCACGAGCAGTACTTC. Its protein is CASSSGRQGGHEQYF. V usage is TRBV7-8 and J usage is TRBJ2-7; the D gene is possibly TRBD1 (7 bases). The length of the CDR3 is 15 residues. With 4 bases removed from V and 5 bases from J, the gap between germline ends came to 18 bases. The V gene's germline CDR1 is SGHVS and CDR2 FQNEAQ.